Each of the 12 T cell receptor beta chains below was sequenced from the same sample in a study of identical twins. MiXCR, applied by TCRdb to the 5' RACE reads, yields one record per CDR3 protein. The table lists some 1,600,000 distinct CDR3 sequences, about 31% of them singletons. What was sequenced was cord blood. The receptors stem from a newborn girl in good health.

The rearrangement joins TRBV24-1 to TRBJ2-7, with D perhaps TRBD1 (6 bases). CDR1 is KGHDR and CDR2 is SFDVKD in the germline V gene. This CDR3 region has 13 residues. Between the trimmed V and J ends, which lost 4 bases and 6 bases, there was a span of 12 bases. The CDR3 DNA reads as TGTGCCACCAGTGAAACAGGGTTCACCGAGCAGTACTTC. Translated: CATSETGFTEQYF.

This clonotype was seen repeatedly, ten times or more. The chain couples TRBV6-5 to TRBJ2-7; 7 nucleotides agree with TRBD2. V lost 8 bases, J lost 0 bases, and 13 bases stayed unmatched. CDR3 length: 16 residues. Germline V CDR1 and CDR2: MNHEY, SVGAGI. The CDR3 region has the DNA TGTGCCAGCGTTCCTAGCGGTGTATCAAGCTCCTACGAGCAGTACTTC. This encodes CASVPSGVSSSYEQYF.

This chain connects TRBV5-1 to TRBJ1-2; D remains unclear. The germline V gene has CDR1 SGHRS and CDR2 YFSETQ. V dropped 0 bases and J dropped 0 bases, with 15 bases sitting between them. The CDR3 extends over 17 amino acids. The CDR3 nucleotides are TGCGCCAGCAGCTTGGTGGGAGACGGAGGTCCTAACTATGGCTACACCTTC. Translated, it gives CASSLVGDGGPNYGYTF.

Remarks on this clonotype: Sequence at one end of the junction differs from germline and may be a read error. The chain has TRBV4-1 and TRBJ2-6; D gene ambiguous. The CDR3 runs 14 residues. Germline CDR1 and CDR2: MGHRA and YSYEKL. The CDR3 nucleotides are TGCGCCCGCAGCCCCAACTCTGGGGCCAACGTCCTGACTTTC. It specifies CARSPNSGANVLTF.

The chain joins TRBV20-1 to TRBJ2-1, with 11 bases aligning to TRBD2. CDR3 length: 15 amino acids. Losses at the gene ends were 5 bases for V and 5 bases for J; bases not matched to a gene: 8. Germline V CDR1 and CDR2: DFQATT, SNEGSKA (reference sequence). In DNA, the CDR3 is TGCAGTGCTCCCCTCTTAGCGGGGGGGGACAATGAGCAGTTCTTC. This translates into CSAPLLAGGDNEQFF.

This clonotype appeared a few times. The CDR3 region has the DNA TGTGCCAGCAGCCCGGACAGCGCCTTCTCCTACGAGCAGTACTTC. Amino acid sequence: CASSPDSAFSYEQYF. The genes are TRBV5-5 and TRBJ2-7; possible D gene TRBD1, 6 bases. V lost 4 bases, J lost 0 bases, and 14 bases lay in between. The V gene's germline CDR1 is SGHKS and CDR2 YYEKEE (reference sequence). CDR3 length: 15 amino acids.

This sequence joins TRBV5-1 and TRBJ2-3, with 15 positions matching TRBD2. Germline lookup yields CDR1 SGHRS and CDR2 YFSETQ. CDR3 length: 17 residues. The J segment lost 3 bases and the V segment lost 6 bases, leaving 8 bases of the junction unmatched. CDR3 sequence reads: CASTGLAGGLRTDTQYF. The DNA for the CDR3 is TGCGCCAGCACCGGACTAGCGGGGGGGCTGAGGACAGATACGCAGTATTTT.

Note on this clonotype: One base away lies a much larger clone, so this may be a sequencing read error. The chain joins TRBV29-1 to TRBJ2-7; D tentatively fits TRBD1 or TRBD2 (6 bases each). The CDR3 is 15 amino acids. Trimming removed 1 base from V and 7 bases from J, with 20 bases in between. Germline loops: CDR1 SQVTM, CDR2 ANQGSEA. CDR3: CSVEVGKGGYNEQYF. In DNA, the CDR3 is TGCAGCGTTGAAGTCGGGAAGGGGGGTTACAATGAGCAGTACTTC.

The J gene is TRBJ2-1, the V gene TRBV4-2; 13 bases line up with TRBD2. The CDR3 runs to 18 residues. Germline lookup yields CDR1 LGHNA and CDR2 YNFKEQ. The junction had 10 bases not matched to a gene; V was cut back by 4 bases and J by 4 bases. As DNA, the CDR3 is TGTGCCAGCAGCCTCGGGGACCCGGGACTAGCGGGATACAATGAGCAGTTCTTC. It codes for CASSLGDPGLAGYNEQFF.

The V call is TRBV20-1, the J call TRBJ2-7; D is ambiguous. Germline-derived CDR1 and CDR2 are DFQATT and SNEGSKA (reference sequence). Trimming cost V 7 bases and J 2 bases, with 15 bases left between them. There are 13 residues in the CDR3. This CDR3 reads CSVIHRSAYEQYF. In nucleotides, the CDR3 is TGCAGTGTTATACATAGGTCGGCCTACGAGCAGTACTTC.

This clonotype appeared a few times. The gene calls are TRBV9 and TRBJ2-5; 7 positions match TRBD2. This CDR3 is built from 16 residues. Looked up from germline, CDR1 is SGDLS and CDR2 is YYNGEE. V shed 0 bases and J 3 bases; nucleotides not matched to a gene: 8. CDR3 sequence: CASSVVLGGTKETQYF. The DNA for the CDR3 is TGTGCCAGCAGCGTAGTCTTGGGCGGGACTAAAGAGACCCAGTACTTC.

The V gene is TRBV7-2, the J gene TRBJ2-4; 9 nucleotides match TRBD1. J gave up 6 bases and V 1 base, and 7 bases lay outside the gene matches. The CDR3 spans 16 residues. Per germline, CDR1 SGHTA and CDR2 FQGNSA. The CDR3 DNA follows: TGTGCCAGCAGCTTAGAGGGGACAGGGTATAGAAACATTCAGTACTTC. Encoded protein: CASSLEGTGYRNIQYF.